This paragraph reports one TCR beta chain. Antigen specificity is unknown. The germline V and J ends were trimmed by 3 bases and 7 bases, with 15 bases remaining between them. This CDR3 is 14 amino acids long. Germline values: CDR1 MDHEN, CDR2 SYDVKM. Vbeta (60) and Jbeta (13) primers were used in the PCR. Assay: immunoSEQ multiplex PCR; the TCRdb copy retains only in-frame clones and omits some. The sample records about 140,000 clones, 70% to 80% being singletons. This specimen comes from a study of cytomegalovirus exposure and HLA in healthy donors. Background on the study: Sequencing of about 179 million T cells in an earlier analysis found roughly 120 million unique TCR beta sequences.

Points from the study as a whole: The authors later found most CMV-associated TCR beta chains appeared HLA-restricted.

The receptor's source is a middle-aged woman in good health and CMV-seronegative. The specimen was PBMCs. The rearrangement uses TRBV28 and TRBJ1-2; weak D call: TRBD1 (6 bases). The CDR3 spells CASSLVGGVGGYTF. As DNA, the CDR3 is TGTGCCAGCAGTTTGGTAGGGGGAGTCGGTGGCTACACCTTC.